This paragraph reports one T cell receptor (beta chain). The antigen is not known. Eight distinct reactions (per sample) were used to make the cDNA. TCRalpha and TCRbeta cDNA went through two nested PCRs of approximately 16 and 10 cycles. No DNA is given; TCRdb re-called the 5' RACE reads and lists each CDR3 protein once. In total, the table holds approximately 400,000 distinct CDR3 sequences. Germline assignment: CDR1 MGHRA and CDR2 YSYEKL. The CDR3 extends over 16 amino acids. The sample originates from a study of monozygotic twins with inflammatory bowel disease. Notes on the study in general: Clonotype overlap with others was lower in IBD patients than in healthy twins, a difference that was greatest with disease activity.

The chain recombines TRBV4-1 with TRBJ1-6. This sequence originates from a human donor with ulcerative colitis or Crohn's disease, or a healthy co-twin of an affected twin (not recorded which). The sequencing sample was made of blood. CDR3 amino acids: CASSQGGGGNNSPLHF.